The source of this T cell receptor beta chain is a study of cytomegalovirus exposure and HLA in healthy donors. PCR primers comprised 60 Vbeta and 13 Jbeta primers. TCRdb's copy holds only in-frame clones and misses some; the assay was immunoSEQ multiplex PCR. The sample includes 95,000 to 150,000 clones, 65% to 80% seen only once; the top ten take roughly 13%. Trimming removed 4 bases from V and 2 bases from J; junction bases left unmatched: 7. Germline assignment: CDR1 SGHAT and CDR2 FQNNGV. This CDR3 is built from 15 residues. This chain links TRBV11-2 with TRBJ2-5; 7 bases are shared with TRBD1. Sequences were obtained from PBMCs. This TCR came from a woman in her thirties or forties in good health and CMV-seropositive. The CDR3 nucleotides read TGTGCCAGCAGCTCCTCGGTCAGGGGGCAAGAGACCCAGTACTTC. This codes for CASSSSVRGQETQYF.